The 23 T cell receptor beta chains presented below share a single source sample, sequenced in a study of T cells in Graves' hyperthyroidism and ophthalmopathy. Using RNA transcripts as the source, TCR beta CDR3 regions were amplified. TCR CDR3 underwent first-round RT-PCR with the HTBI primer set. TCRdb used MiXCR to reprocess the multiplex PCR reads, holding one entry per CDR3 protein. The data hold roughly 570,000 distinct CDR3 sequences, with about 45% observed a single time. Sequencing was done on a sample of peripheral blood or thyroid tissue (not recorded which). The receptors originated from an adult woman with Graves' disease, either hyperthyroidism or ophthalmopathy (not recorded which).

This clonotype was seen repeatedly, ten times or more. The chain joins TRBV7-3 to TRBJ2-2, with D uncertain. V dropped 2 bases and J dropped 5 bases, with 6 bases sitting between them. This CDR3 contains 13 residues. Per the germline V gene, CDR1 is SGHTA and CDR2 is FQGTGA. CDR3 nucleotides: TGTGCCAGCAGCTTATCCCCTACCGGGGAGCTGTTTTTT. Translated: CASSLSPTGELFF.

V gene TRBV24-1 combines with J gene TRBJ2-6; TRBD1 might be the D (5 bases). CDR3 length: 16 amino acids. With 3 bases removed from V and 1 base from J, the gap between germline ends came to 9 bases. CDR1 KGHDR and CDR2 SFDVKD come from the germline V gene. As DNA, the CDR3 is TGTGCCACCAGTGATAAGACAGTTTCTGGGGCCAACGTCCTGACTTTC. As protein: CATSDKTVSGANVLTF.

CDR3 residues: CASSQDHLAGELFF. The DNA for the CDR3 is TGCGCCAGCAGCCAAGATCACCTCGCCGGGGAGCTGTTTTTT. The V and J genes are TRBV4-1 and TRBJ2-2; D is undetermined. Per the germline V gene, CDR1 is MGHRA and CDR2 is YSYEKL. Trimming removed 0 bases from V and 6 bases from J, with 8 bases in between. The length of the CDR3 is 14 residues.

The chain carries TRBV20-1 and TRBJ1-5; D is perhaps TRBD1 (5 bases). The length of the CDR3 is 16 residues. V shed 0 bases and J shed 2 bases, with 14 bases lying between them. CDR1 is DFQATT, CDR2 SNEGSKA, per germline (reference sequence). In nucleotides, the CDR3 is TGCAGTGCTAGAGATGGGGGGAGGGATGGCAATCAGCCCCAGCATTTT. It encodes CSARDGGRDGNQPQHF.

The V gene is TRBV2, the J gene TRBJ2-2; no clear D gene. Trimming cost V 6 bases and J 8 bases, with 10 bases left between them. The CDR3 consists of 12 residues. Germline V CDR1 and CDR2: SNHLY, FYNNEI. CDR3 sequence reads: CASRLVVGELFF. Here the CDR3 DNA reads TGTGCCAGCAGGCTCGTAGTGGGGGAGCTGTTTTTT.

This clonotype has only a few counts. The chain combines TRBV20-1 with TRBJ1-1; no firm D call. Per germline, CDR1 DFQATT and CDR2 SNEGSKA (reference sequence). The germline V and J ends were trimmed by 0 bases and 11 bases, with 16 bases remaining between them. The CDR3 length is 13 residues. The CDR3 sequence is CSARDASLSGAFF. In DNA, the CDR3 is TGCAGTGCTAGAGATGCCTCCCTCTCGGGGGCTTTCTTT.

The chain joins TRBV9 to TRBJ1-6; no definite D call. The CDR3 is 15 residues long. The germline gives CDR1 SGDLS, CDR2 YYNGEE. V was trimmed by 4 bases and J by 8 bases, leaving 16 bases between them. The CDR3 protein is CASSSSGSSHSPLHF. In DNA form, the CDR3 reads TGTGCCAGCAGCAGCTCGGGGAGCTCTCATTCACCCCTCCACTTT.

The chain couples TRBV24-1 to TRBJ1-1, with D possibly TRBD1 on 6 matching bases. V lost 7 bases, J lost 3 bases, and 11 bases lay in between. Germline V gene sequence: CDR1 KGHDR, CDR2 SFDVKD. The CDR3 covers 13 residues. CDR3 nucleotide sequence: TGTGCCACCAGGACGGGACACCACACTGAAGCTTTCTTT. As protein: CATRTGHHTEAFF.

This clonotype was picked up one time. The V call is TRBV9, the J call TRBJ1-4; 10 bases match TRBD1. The CDR3 sequence is 16 residues long. Germline assignment: CDR1 SGDLS and CDR2 YYNGEE. V trimming: 7 bases; J trimming: 5 bases; junction bases outside the gene matches: 11. CDR3 in amino acids: CASATAGTGVNEKLFF. CDR3 DNA: TGTGCCAGCGCAACGGCCGGGACAGGGGTAAATGAAAAACTGTTTTTT.

The V gene is TRBV10-3, the J gene TRBJ2-2; D is unresolved. The germline V gene encodes CDR1 ENHRY and CDR2 SYGVKD. V was clipped by 5 bases and J by 8 bases, with 9 bases between them. This CDR3 is 12 amino acids long. CDR3 sequence: CAISRTEGELFF. CDR3 coding DNA: TGTGCCATCAGTCGCACCGAGGGGGAGCTGTTTTTT.

This clonotype showed up just once. The V and J genes are TRBV29-1 and TRBJ1-2; D remains ambiguous. CDR3 length: 12 amino acids. From germline, CDR1 is SQVTM and CDR2 ANQGSEA. V was trimmed by 1 base and J by 1 base, leaving 4 bases between them. The CDR3 protein is CSVEAGNYGYTF. The CDR3 bases are TGCAGCGTTGAAGCAGGTAACTATGGCTACACCTTC.

In this sample, this clonotype turned up many times. A much larger clone lies one base from this, so it may be a read error. The chain combines TRBV25-1 with TRBJ1-1; perhaps TRBD1 as D (5 bases). This CDR3 has 10 residues. The V gene lost 6 bases and the J gene lost 6 bases, with 5 bases spanning the gap. The germline V gene encodes CDR1 MGHDK and CDR2 SYGVNS. The CDR3 sequence: CASRGAEAFF. Here the CDR3 DNA reads TGTGCCAGCAGAGGGGCTGAAGCTTTCTTT.

This clonotype was recorded only once. The rearrangement joins TRBV5-6 to TRBJ2-7; no clear D. The germline gives CDR1 SGHDT, CDR2 YYEEEE. Trimming cost V 6 bases and J 1 base, with 11 bases left between them. The CDR3 covers 13 residues. CDR3 loop: CASTSAESYEQYF. The CDR3 DNA is TGTGCCAGCACCTCAGCCGAATCCTACGAGCAGTACTTC.

This clonotype was found a few times. The chain carries TRBV6-2 or TRBV6-3 and TRBJ2-7; no clear D. V lost 3 bases and J lost 2, with 8 bases in between. The CDR3 extends over 13 amino acids. Germline V lookup: CDR1 MNHEY, CDR2 SVGEGT. Written as DNA, the CDR3 is TGTGCCAGCAGTTATGCGAGAACCTACGAGCAGTACTTC. Translated: CASSYARTYEQYF.

The chain joins TRBV7-8 to TRBJ1-5; TRBD1 is a possible D gene (6 bases). Trimming took off 4 bases at V and 6 bases at J, with 13 bases between the two ends. The length of the CDR3 is 14 residues. Germline loops: CDR1 SGHVS, CDR2 FQNEAQ. The chain's CDR3 is CASSSQGSGQPQHF. CDR3 nucleotide sequence: TGTGCCAGCAGCTCACAGGGATCGGGTCAGCCCCAGCATTTT. Looking up the rest from reference TRBV7-8 and TRBJ1-5 gives the full variable domain: GAGVSQSPRYKVAKRGQDVALRCDPISGHVSLFWYQQALGQGPEFLTYFQNEAQLDKSGLPSDRFFAERPEGSVSTLKIQRTQQEDSAVYLCASSSQGSGQPQHFGDGTRLSIL.

In its sample, this clonotype was seen many times. This chain uses TRBV4-1 with TRBJ1-4; D is unclear. The CDR3 has 14 amino acids. The V gene's germline CDR1 is MGHRA and CDR2 YSYEKL. Deletions cut 3 bases from V and 8 bases from J, with 13 bases between. The CDR3 loop reads CASSHAWGGEKLFF. CDR3 in DNA: TGCGCCAGCAGCCACGCCTGGGGAGGGGAAAAACTGTTTTTT.

This clonotype was detected only a few times. V gene TRBV2 combines with J gene TRBJ1-4; D remains ambiguous. V gave up 6 bases and J gave up 4 bases, with 6 bases separating them. The CDR3 spans 12 residues. Germline lookup yields CDR1 SNHLY and CDR2 FYNNEI. The CDR3 DNA reads TGTGCCAGCAGAGATTATAATGAAAAACTGTTTTTT. Protein product: CASRDYNEKLFF.

The chain carries TRBV27 and TRBJ1-5; 7 nucleotides align to TRBD1. The junction had 11 bases not matched to a gene; V was cut back by 7 bases and J by 2 bases. This CDR3 contains 16 residues. Germline CDR1 reads MNHEY; CDR2 reads SMNVEV (reference sequence). CDR3 amino acids: CASIVRDSCRNQPQHF. The CDR3 DNA follows: TGTGCCAGCATCGTTAGGGACAGTTGTCGCAATCAGCCCCAGCATTTT.

The chain links TRBV7-2 to TRBJ2-7; 9 nucleotides agree with TRBD1. CDR1 and CDR2 from the germline V gene are SGHTA and FQGNSA. V dropped 4 bases and J dropped 0; count of bases not matched to a gene: 10. This CDR3 is 17 amino acids long. The DNA of the CDR3 is TGTGCCAGCAGCTCACTCCCACGGGACAGGGTCTCCTACGAGCAGTACTTC. Amino acid sequence: CASSSLPRDRVSYEQYF.

This clonotype has at least ten counts. V gene TRBV15 combines with J gene TRBJ1-6; D call uncertain. CDR3 length: 14 residues. Germline values: CDR1 LNHNV, CDR2 YYDKDF (reference sequence). V lost 0 bases and J 7 bases, leaving 7 bases between the germline ends. DNA of the CDR3: TGTGCCACCAGCAGAGATTTTCCCAATTCACCCCTCCACTTT. It specifies CATSRDFPNSPLHF.

The chain uses TRBV5-6 and TRBJ1-4; 9 bases are shared with TRBD1. The V gene end was trimmed by 5 bases and the J gene end by 7 bases; junction bases not matched to a gene: 9. The CDR3 contains 15 residues. The germline V gene has CDR1 SGHDT and CDR2 YYEEEE. CDR3 sequence: CASRVGTGFGEKLFF. CDR3 nucleotides: TGTGCCAGCAGAGTGGGGACAGGGTTTGGTGAAAAACTGTTTTTT.

The gene calls are TRBV7-3 and TRBJ2-7, with TRBD1 identical over 10 bases. V trimming: 5 bases; J trimming: 1 base; junction bases outside the gene matches: 8. Germline V CDR1 and CDR2: SGHTA, FQGTGA. The CDR3 consists of 16 residues. Here the CDR3 reads CASSTGTGVGSYEQYF. The DNA for the CDR3 is TGTGCCAGCAGCACCGGGACAGGGGTGGGGTCCTACGAGCAGTACTTC.

This chain links TRBV10-3 with TRBJ1-5; 11 bases are a match to TRBD1. Germline V lookup: CDR1 ENHRY, CDR2 SYGVKD. The V gene end was trimmed by 5 bases and the J gene end by 6 bases; junction bases not matched to a gene: 12. CDR3 size: 17 residues. The CDR3: CAISLNLGQGEAQPQHF. For the CDR3, the DNA is TGTGCCATCAGTCTAAACTTGGGACAGGGGGAGGCTCAGCCCCAGCATTTT.